The clone carrying this T cell receptor beta chain was picked up many times. Its antigen is undetermined. Naive CD4+ T cells were purified with Tregs depleted by CD25. TCRdb reanalysed the 5' RACE reads using MiXCR and keeps one entry per CDR3 protein. The table has 45,000 to 55,000 distinct CDR3 sequences, roughly 22% seen once; the top ten hold roughly 3%. Germline loops: CDR1 SGHTA, CDR2 FQGNSA. Trimming took off 5 bases at V and 5 bases at J, with 9 bases between the two ends. This CDR3 has 12 residues. Study results and caveats: Tumor Treg TCRs overlapped most with tumor naive CD4+ cells. The larger-cohort validation was restricted to a single TCR beta V-J rearrangement rather than whole repertoires. Tumor memory CD4+ T cell TCR gene usage was found to cluster with blood and lymph node memory CD4+ cells and with lymph node naive CD4+ cells.

This receptor was identified in a female donor with breast cancer. The rearrangement links TRBV7-2 to TRBJ2-5, with D uncertain. The sequencing sample was made of tumor-infiltrating naive CD4+ T cells sorted from the breast tumor. Subset meaning: naive CD4+ T cells, CD4+CD45RA+CD25-. DNA for the CDR3: TGTGCCAGCAGCCTGGTTAGGGAGACCCAGTACTTC. This encodes CASSLVRETQYF.